This TCR beta chain was retrieved from a study of T cell responses to AZD1222 COVID-19 vaccine. The study, taken as a whole, reports: Clonal diversity was possibly underestimated, and white British individuals and females predominated among donors. Baseline serostatus was positive in only six AZD1222 recipients.

This clone was seen a single time. Its antigen remains unknown. Produced via immunoSEQ multiplex PCR; TCRdb's table is partial and in-frame only. Of 100,000 or so clones listed, roughly 91% are singletons. V was shortened by 5 bases and J by 3 bases, with 12 bases between the two germline ends. Per germline, CDR1 MNHEY and CDR2 SMNVEV (reference sequence). The CDR3 contains 14 residues. The input for sequencing was peripheral blood, taken on day 0 of AZD1222 vaccination. The chain employs TRBV27 and TRBJ2-3; D not resolved. This receptor was identified in an adult in good health. The chain's CDR3 is CASSPFASTDTQYF. DNA of the CDR3: TGTGCCAGCAGTCCCTTCGCATCAACAGATACGCAGTATTTT.